The 9 T cell receptor beta chains presented below share a single source sample, sequenced in a study of blood T cell repertoires in COVID-19. TCRdb's copy holds only in-frame clones and misses some; the assay was immunoSEQ multiplex PCR. The profile shows about 150,000 clones, roughly 80% of them singletons. Sequencing was performed on peripheral blood. The receptor set was obtained from an older woman with acute or convalescent COVID-19.

The chain links TRBV28 to TRBJ1-1; no clear D. Germline loops: CDR1 MDHEN, CDR2 SYDVKM. Trimming pared 11 bases from V and 8 bases from J, leaving 21 bases between. The CDR3 has 13 residues. The CDR3 spells CAVLPLRPWEAFF. The CDR3 DNA reads as TGTGCCGTATTACCGCTCAGGCCGTGGGAAGCTTTCTTT.

The chain has TRBV11-2 and TRBJ1-3; no reliable D call. The V and J ends lost 6 bases and 0 bases respectively, with 6 bases between them. The CDR3 runs 13 residues. Germline V gene lookup returns CDR1 SGHAT and CDR2 FQNNGV. The CDR3 DNA sequence: TGTGCCAGCAGGAGCCTCTCTGGAAACACCATATATTTT. Translating gives CASRSLSGNTIYF. Supplemented by reference TRBV11-2 and TRBJ1-3, the full variable domain reads EAGVAQSPRYKIIEKRQSVAFWCNPISGHATLYWYQQILGQGPKLLIQFQNNGVVDDSQLPKDRFSAERLKGVDSTLKIQPAKLEDSAVYLCASRSLSGNTIYFGEGSWLTVV.

The V call is TRBV7-3, the J call TRBJ2-1; 9 bases agree with TRBD1. This CDR3 region has 14 residues. Germline V CDR1 and CDR2: SGHTA, FQGTGA. The V gene end was trimmed by 3 bases and the J gene end by 9 bases; junction bases not matched to a gene: 6. The DNA for the CDR3 is TGTGCCAGCAGCTTCGAAGGGACAGGGTTTGAGCAGTTCTTC. It encodes CASSFEGTGFEQFF.

This chain links TRBV7-6 with TRBJ1-2; 10 bases align to TRBD1. Looked up from germline, CDR1 is SGHVS and CDR2 is FNYEAQ. J gave up 11 bases and V 3 bases, and 12 bases lay outside the gene matches. This CDR3 has 15 amino acids. Written as DNA, the CDR3 is TGTGCCAGCAGCTTGTTTGCTCGACAGGGGGCAGAATACACCTTC. Translation: CASSLFARQGAEYTF.

This chain joins TRBV24-1 and TRBJ1-6; perhaps TRBD1 as D (5 bases). This CDR3 is built from 18 residues. Germline V gene sequence: CDR1 KGHDR, CDR2 SFDVKD. V lost 7 bases and J 4 bases, leaving 22 bases between the germline ends. CDR3 bases: TGTGCCACCAGGGCGGACAAGTCCCTCCCAGGGTATAATTCACCCCTCCACTTT. Residues: CATRADKSLPGYNSPLHF.

The chain joins TRBV12-3 or TRBV12-4 to TRBJ1-2; the D gene is possibly TRBD1 (6 bases). The CDR3 runs 13 residues. V lost 7 bases, J lost 2 bases, and 11 bases lay in between. This chain's CDR3 is CASTQTGNYGYTF. The CDR3 coding sequence is TGTGCCAGCACTCAAACAGGGAACTATGGCTACACCTTC.

V gene TRBV6-5 combines with J gene TRBJ1-6, with TRBD1 identical over 8 bases. CDR1 is MNHEY and CDR2 is SVGAGI in the germline V gene. The CDR3 spans 16 residues. V trimming: 2 bases; J trimming: 8 bases; junction bases outside the gene matches: 8. The CDR3 bases are TGTGCCAGCAGTTACGGCCGACAGGGGAGGCATTCACCCCTCCACTTT. It encodes CASSYGRQGRHSPLHF.

This rearrangement joins TRBV9 to TRBJ1-2, with D maybe TRBD1 (6 bases). Trimming removed 2 bases at V and 3 bases at J, with 11 bases between. Germline V gene data show CDR1 as SGDLS and CDR2 as YYNGEE. The CDR3 is 14 residues long. CDR3 sequence (DNA): TGTGCCAGCAGCGTGGTGGACAGAGACTATGGCTACACCTTC. Protein product: CASSVVDRDYGYTF.

The genes are TRBV5-1 and TRBJ2-5; possible D gene TRBD1, 5 bases. With 4 bases removed from V and 1 base from J, the gap between germline ends came to 11 bases. This CDR3 is 14 amino acids long. The germline V gene has CDR1 SGHRS and CDR2 YFSETQ. DNA for the CDR3: TGCGCCAGCAGCCCTAGACAGACCCAAGAGACCCAGTACTTC. It encodes CASSPRQTQETQYF.